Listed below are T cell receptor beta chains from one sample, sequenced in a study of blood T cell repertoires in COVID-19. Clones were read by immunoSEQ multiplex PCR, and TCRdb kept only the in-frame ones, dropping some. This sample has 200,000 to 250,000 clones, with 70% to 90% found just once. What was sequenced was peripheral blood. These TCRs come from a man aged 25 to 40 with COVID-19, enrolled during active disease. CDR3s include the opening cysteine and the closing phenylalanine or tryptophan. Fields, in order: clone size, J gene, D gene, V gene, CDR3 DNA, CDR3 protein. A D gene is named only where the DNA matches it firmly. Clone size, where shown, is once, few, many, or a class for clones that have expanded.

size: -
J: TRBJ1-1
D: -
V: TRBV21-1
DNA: TGTGCCAGCAGCAAAACTTTATTGTGTGTCAGGGACACTGAAGCTTTCTTT
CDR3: CASSKTLLCVRDTEAFF

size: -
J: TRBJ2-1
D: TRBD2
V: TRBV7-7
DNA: TGTGCCAGCAGCTTAGCGTGGACTAGCGGGAGACTCAATGAGCAGTTCTTC
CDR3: CASSLAWTSGRLNEQFF

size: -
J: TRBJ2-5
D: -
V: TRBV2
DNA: TGTGCCACTGGGCTCGATAGCGGACAAGAGACCCAGTACTTC
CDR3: CATGLDSGQETQYF

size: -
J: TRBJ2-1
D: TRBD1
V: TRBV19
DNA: TGTGCCAGTAGTGCAGACAGGGACTCCTACAATGAGCAGTTCTTC
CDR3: CASSADRDSYNEQFF

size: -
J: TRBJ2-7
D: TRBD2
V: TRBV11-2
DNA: TGTGCCAGCAGCTCCGCGGGAGCCCAAGTGCAGTACTTC
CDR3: CASSSAGAQVQYF

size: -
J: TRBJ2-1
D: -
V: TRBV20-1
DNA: TGCAGTGCTAGTTGGCGGGCGGCCTACAATGAGCAGTTCTTC
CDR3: CSASWRAAYNEQFF

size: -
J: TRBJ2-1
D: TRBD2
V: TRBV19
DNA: TGTGCCACTATTAGCGGGAGAGGCGGCAATGAGCAGTTCTTC
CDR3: CATISGRGGNEQFF

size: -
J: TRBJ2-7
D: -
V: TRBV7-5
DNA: TGTGCCAGAGGGTCGACAGAAGCCTCCTACGAGCAGTACTTC
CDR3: CARGSTEASYEQYF

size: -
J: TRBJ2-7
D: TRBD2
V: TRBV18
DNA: TGTGCCAGCTCTCCCGGGACTAGCGTTTTCTCCTACGAGCAGTACTTC
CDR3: CASSPGTSVFSYEQYF

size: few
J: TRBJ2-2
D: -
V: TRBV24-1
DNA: TGTGCCACTCAACCGGACTTCTTCACCGGGGAGCTGTTTTTT
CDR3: CATQPDFFTGELFF

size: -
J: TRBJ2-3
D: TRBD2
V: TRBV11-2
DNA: TGTGCCAGCAGCCCCCAAGCGGGGGGGCCGACAGATACGCAGTATTTT
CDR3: CASSPQAGGPTDTQYF

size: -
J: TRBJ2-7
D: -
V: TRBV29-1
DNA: TGCAGCCCGAGGGGCGGGGTGAACGAGCAGTACTTC
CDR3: CSPRGGVNEQYF

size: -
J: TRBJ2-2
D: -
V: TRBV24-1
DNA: TGTGCCACCAGTCAGATCGGACAGCTGAACACCGGGGAGCTGTTTTTT
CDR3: CATSQIGQLNTGELFF

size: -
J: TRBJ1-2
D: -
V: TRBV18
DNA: TGTGCCAGCTCACCGTTTGCGACAGGAGAGAACTATGGCTACACCTTC
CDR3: CASSPFATGENYGYTF

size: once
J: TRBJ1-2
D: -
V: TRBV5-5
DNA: TGTGCCAGCAGCTTGATGCAGGGCGGCTATGGCTACACCTTC
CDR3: CASSLMQGGYGYTF

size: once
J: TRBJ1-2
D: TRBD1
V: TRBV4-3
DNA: TGCGCCAGCAGCCAGAGGGACAGGGACTTTAACTATGGCTACACCTTC
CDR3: CASSQRDRDFNYGYTF

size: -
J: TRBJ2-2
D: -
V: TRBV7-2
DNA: TGTGCCAGCAGCTTAGATCGACTAACCACCGGGGAGCTGTTTTTT
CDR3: CASSLDRLTTGELFF

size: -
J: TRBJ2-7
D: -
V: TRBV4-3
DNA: TGCGCCAGCAGCCCCACCCCCGGGGGTGAGTACGAGCAGTACTTC
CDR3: CASSPTPGGEYEQYF

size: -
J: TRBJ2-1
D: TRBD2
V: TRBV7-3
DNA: TGTGCCAGCAGCCCCGGACTAGCGGGAGGGTTGGAGCAGTTCTTC
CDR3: CASSPGLAGGLEQFF

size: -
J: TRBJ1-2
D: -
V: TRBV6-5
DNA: TGTGCCAGCAGTTACCCTTTGGCAGGCACCTATGGCTACACCTTC
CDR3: CASSYPLAGTYGYTF

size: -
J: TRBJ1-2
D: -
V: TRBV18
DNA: TGTGCCAGCTCACCATCGGGGTTAGATGGCTACACCTTC
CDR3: CASSPSGLDGYTF

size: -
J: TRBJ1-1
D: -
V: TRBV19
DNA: TGTGCCAGTAGTAACGACAGGATCCCGAACACTGAAGCTTTCTTT
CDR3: CASSNDRIPNTEAFF

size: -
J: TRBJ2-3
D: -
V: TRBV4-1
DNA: TGCGCCAGCAGCCAAGATTACGGAGGGGGCCAGGGGCATACGCAGTATTTT
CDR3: CASSQDYGGGQGHTQYF

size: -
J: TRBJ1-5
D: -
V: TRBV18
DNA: TGTGCCAGCTCACAAAGACAGGACAATCAGCCCCAGCATTTT
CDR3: CASSQRQDNQPQHF

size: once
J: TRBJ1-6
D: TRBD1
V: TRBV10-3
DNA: TGTGCCATCAGTGGCAGACAGGGGGCAGAGTCACCCCTCCACTTT
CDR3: CAISGRQGAESPLHF

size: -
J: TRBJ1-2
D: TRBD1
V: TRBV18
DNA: TGTGCCAGCTCACCGGACAGGGGCTATGGCTACACCTTC
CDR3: CASSPDRGYGYTF

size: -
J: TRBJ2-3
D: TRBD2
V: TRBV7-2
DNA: TGTGCCAGCAGCGAAAGTGGACTAGCGGGCACAGATACGCAGTATTTT
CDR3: CASSESGLAGTDTQYF

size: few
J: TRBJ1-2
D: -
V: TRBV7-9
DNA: TGTGCCAGCAGCTCCCGACGGGGAAGTAACTATGGCTACACCTTC
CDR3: CASSSRRGSNYGYTF